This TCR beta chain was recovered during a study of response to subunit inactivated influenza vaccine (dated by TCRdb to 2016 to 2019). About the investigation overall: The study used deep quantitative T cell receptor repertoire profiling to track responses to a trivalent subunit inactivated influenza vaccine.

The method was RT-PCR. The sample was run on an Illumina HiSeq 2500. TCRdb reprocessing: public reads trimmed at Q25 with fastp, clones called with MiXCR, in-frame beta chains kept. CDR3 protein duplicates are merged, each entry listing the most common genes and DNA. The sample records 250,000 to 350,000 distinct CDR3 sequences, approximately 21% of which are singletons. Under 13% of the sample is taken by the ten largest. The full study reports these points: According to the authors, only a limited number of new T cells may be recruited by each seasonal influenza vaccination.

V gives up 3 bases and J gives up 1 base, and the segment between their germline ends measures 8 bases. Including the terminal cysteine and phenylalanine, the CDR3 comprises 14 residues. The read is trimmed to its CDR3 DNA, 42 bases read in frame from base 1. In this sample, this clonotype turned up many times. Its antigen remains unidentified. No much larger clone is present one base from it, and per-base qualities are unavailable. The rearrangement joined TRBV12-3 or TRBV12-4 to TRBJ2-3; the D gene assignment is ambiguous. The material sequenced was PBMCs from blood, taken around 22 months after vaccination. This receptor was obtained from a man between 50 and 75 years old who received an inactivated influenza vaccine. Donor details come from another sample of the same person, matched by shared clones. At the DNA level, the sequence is TGTGCCAGCAGTTTTGGTTGGGGCACAGATACGCAGTATTTT. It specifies CASSFGWGTDTQYF.